Presented here are 18 T cell receptor beta chains from one specimen sequenced in a study of control samples from healthy donors and cancer patients. Data came from immunoSEQ multiplex PCR; TCRdb stores just in-frame clones and leaves some out. The table includes tens of thousands of clones, approximately 88% detected once. The specimen was blood. The origin of the receptors is a man in his fifties in good health.

The chain uses TRBV11-2 and TRBJ1-2; D gene ambiguous. Trimming shortened V by 0 bases and J by 5 bases, and 10 bases separated the two germline ends. Germline V CDR1 and CDR2: SGHAT, FQNNGV. This CDR3 contains 14 residues. Written as DNA, the CDR3 is TGTGCCAGCAGCTTAGATCCGGCAGGATATGGCTACACCTTC. Encoded protein: CASSLDPAGYGYTF.

This clone has just a few counts. The chain joins TRBV3-1 (or the pseudogene TRBV3-2) to TRBJ1-5; perhaps TRBD1 as D (5 bases). V was trimmed by 1 base and J by 5 bases, leaving 12 bases between them. CDR3 size: 15 residues. Germline assignment: CDR1 LGHDT and CDR2 YNNKEL (reference sequence). The DNA for the CDR3 is TGTGCCAGCAGCCAAGCGTGGGGGGGAGATCAGCCCCAGCATTTT. Translating it yields CASSQAWGGDQPQHF.

The J gene is TRBJ1-2, the V gene TRBV6-5; weak D call: TRBD1 (6 bases). The CDR3 length is 13 residues. Germline values: CDR1 MNHEY, CDR2 SVGAGI. Trimming took off 8 bases at V and 0 bases at J, with 10 bases between the two ends. CDR3 DNA sequence: TGTGCCAGCGGATGGACAGCTAACTATGGCTACACCTTC. Protein product: CASGWTANYGYTF.

The gene calls are TRBV7-9 and TRBJ2-7; D might be TRBD2 (5 bases). From germline, CDR1 is SEHNR and CDR2 FQNEAQ (reference sequence). The ends were cut back, 0 bases at V and 1 base at J, with 7 bases in the middle. This CDR3 has 14 amino acids. CDR3 region: CASSLAAVSYEQYF. The CDR3 DNA reads TGTGCCAGCAGCTTAGCAGCGGTATCCTACGAGCAGTACTTC.

The CDR3: CATAREGIDTDTQYF. For the CDR3, the DNA is TGCGCCACAGCGCGCGAGGGGATAGATACAGATACGCAGTATTTT. This chain connects TRBV5-1 to TRBJ2-3; D may correspond to TRBD1 or TRBD2 (5 bases each). From germline, CDR1 is SGHRS and CDR2 YFSETQ. V was cut by 9 bases and J by 3 bases, with 20 bases left in between. The CDR3 spans 15 residues.

The chain has TRBV19 and TRBJ2-2; D may be TRBD1 or TRBD2 (7 bases each). Trimming removed 7 bases from V and 5 bases from J, with 20 bases in between. Per the germline V gene, CDR1 is LNHDA and CDR2 is SQIVND (reference sequence). This CDR3 has 16 residues. Here the CDR3 reads CASILQGRRETGELFF. In nucleotides, the CDR3 is TGTGCCAGTATACTACAGGGGCGGCGGGAGACCGGGGAGCTGTTTTTT.

V usage is TRBV28 and J usage is TRBJ1-1; no definite D call. This CDR3 region has 12 residues. The V end was cut by 3 bases, the J end by 10 bases, with 12 bases between. Germline CDR1 and CDR2: MDHEN and SYDVKM. CDR3 sequence (DNA): TGTGCCAGCAGTTTCCTACTAACAACAGCTTTCTTT. Translated: CASSFLLTTAFF.

V gene TRBV7-2 combines with J gene TRBJ1-2; TRBD1 aligns across 8 bases. The germline CDR1 and CDR2 sequences are SGHTA and FQGNSA. The CDR3 has 13 residues. Trimming cost V 1 base and J 7 bases; bases outside gene matches: 2. CDR3 nucleotide sequence: TGTGCCAGCAGCTTAGAACAGGGGGTTGGCTACACCTTC. Translated: CASSLEQGVGYTF.

The rearrangement links TRBV7-2 to TRBJ2-7, with 9 bases matching TRBD2. V was pared by 2 bases and J by 4 bases, with 9 bases of the junction left unmatched. The CDR3 sequence is 16 residues long. The germline V gene has CDR1 SGHTA and CDR2 FQGNSA. This CDR3 reads CASSLKGGSGGYEQYF. The DNA for the CDR3 is TGTGCCAGCAGCTTAAAGGGAGGTAGCGGGGGATACGAGCAGTACTTC. The whole variable domain, remainder taken from reference TRBV7-2 and TRBJ2-7, is GAGVSQSPSNKVTEKGKDVELRCDPISGHTALYWYRQSLGQGLEFLIYFQGNSAPDKSGLPSDRFSAERTGGSVSTLTIQRTQQEDSAVYLCASSLKGGSGGYEQYFGPGTRLTVT.

The chain carries TRBV2 and TRBJ2-3, with a possible D match to TRBD2 (7 bases). From germline, CDR1 is SNHLY and CDR2 FYNNEI. V was clipped by 9 bases and J by 6 bases, with 19 bases between them. CDR3 size: 14 residues. CDR3 amino acids: CASGGAHLTDTQYF. The DNA of the CDR3 is TGTGCCAGTGGGGGGGCCCATCTAACCGATACGCAGTATTTT.

This chain joins TRBV19 and TRBJ1-1, with D possibly TRBD1 on 5 matching bases. Germline CDR1 is LNHDA and CDR2 is SQIVND (reference sequence). V lost 5 bases and J lost 0, with 13 bases in between. This CDR3 has 15 amino acids. Here the CDR3 reads CASSARGLLNTEAFF. The CDR3 DNA reads TGTGCCAGTAGTGCCCGGGGCCTCTTGAACACTGAAGCTTTCTTT.

This chain links TRBV5-1 with TRBJ1-2, with D hard to call. Trimming cost V 0 bases and J 4 bases, with 7 bases left between them. The germline V gene encodes CDR1 SGHRS and CDR2 YFSETQ. The CDR3 runs to 13 residues. The CDR3 region is CASSLDGGYGYTF. The CDR3 bases are TGCGCCAGCAGCTTGGATGGAGGCTATGGCTACACCTTC.

This chain joins TRBV2 and TRBJ2-7, with TRBD1 identical over 9 bases. This CDR3 region has 14 residues. V was clipped by 7 bases and J by 1 base; unmatched bases: 5. Per the germline V gene, CDR1 is SNHLY and CDR2 is FYNNEI. The CDR3 sequence: CASTLDRGSYEQYF. CDR3 nucleotide sequence: TGTGCCAGCACCTTAGACAGGGGGTCCTACGAGCAGTACTTC.

For the CDR3, the DNA is TGTGCCATCAGTGAACTATTCACAGGTGCTAACACTGAAGCTTTCTTT. Translating it yields CAISELFTGANTEAFF. The chain is built from TRBV10-3 and TRBJ1-1, with D perhaps TRBD1 (5 bases). CDR3 length equals 16 residues. V gave up 3 bases and J gave up 2 bases, with 16 bases separating them. The germline V gene encodes CDR1 ENHRY and CDR2 SYGVKD.

This clone was seen a single time. The chain carries TRBV6-5 and TRBJ2-7, with 8 nucleotides matching TRBD2. There are 13 residues in the CDR3. In germline, CDR1 is MNHEY, CDR2 SVGAGI. J lost 5 bases, V lost 6 bases, and 6 bases had no gene match. CDR3 bases: TGTGCCAGCAGCCGCGGGGGGCCCCACGAGCAGTACTTC. It translates to CASSRGGPHEQYF.

This chain links TRBV15 with TRBJ1-2, with 11 bases identical to TRBD1. The CDR3 runs to 19 residues. Trimming took 1 base from V and 9 from J; bases not matched to a gene: 19. CDR1 is LNHNV and CDR2 is YYDKDF in the germline V gene (reference sequence). The CDR3 region is CATSRGSRSWDRGRISYTF. The CDR3 DNA follows: TGTGCCACCAGCAGAGGATCTCGCAGTTGGGACAGGGGGAGGATCAGCTACACCTTC.

By frequency in the sample, this clone is medium-sized. V usage is TRBV27 and J usage is TRBJ2-2; no firm D call. The germline CDR1 and CDR2 sequences are MNHEY and SMNVEV (reference sequence). V gave up 3 bases and J gave up 5 bases, with 13 bases separating them. The CDR3 extends over 15 amino acids. Written as DNA, the CDR3 is TGTGCCAGCAGTTTTTTGGACGGGCGAACCGGGGAGCTGTTTTTT. Protein product: CASSFLDGRTGELFF.

In its sample, this clone was seen once. This chain connects TRBV18 to TRBJ2-1; D call uncertain. This CDR3 has 13 residues. Trimming left V 0 bases short and J 9 bases short, with 9 bases between. Germline lookup yields CDR1 KGHSH and CDR2 LQKENI. CDR3 region: CASSPPSGSEQFF. CDR3 nucleotides: TGTGCCAGCTCACCACCATCCGGCAGTGAGCAGTTCTTC.